The rows below give T cell receptor beta chains drawn from one sample of a study of shared clonotypes between healthy human individuals. The data were produced by immunoSEQ multiplex PCR, yet TCRdb's version contains in-frame clones alone and is incomplete. The sample records approximately 530,000 clones, about 96% being singletons. The source material was naive CD4+ T cells sorted from blood. The receptor set was obtained from a woman younger than 45 in good health. Both conserved end residues are part of each CDR3.

TRBJ1-4 TRBV9 CASSVRGDSPNEKLFF
TRBJ1-2 TRBV18 CASSPLERDAYTF
TRBJ2-7 TRBV14 CASSHSFKQYF
TRBJ1-6 TRBV28 CASSLDRWGSPLHF
TRBJ2-5 TRBV18 CASSPKQETQYF
- TRBV27 CASSLSSPPTYEQYF
TRBJ2-1 TRBV5-1 CASSLVSGPDLLFF
TRBJ1-4 TRBV28 CASSPGQGKWEKLFF
TRBJ2-1 TRBV30 CAWSRLAGVNEQFF
TRBJ1-3 TRBV5-1 CASSLERGSSGNTIYF
TRBJ2-3 TRBV4-1 CASSAGRVSGQGVPGTQYF
TRBJ2-3 TRBV19 CASARGTDTQYF
TRBJ2-1 TRBV11-2 CASSLTSGRTMEQFF
TRBJ2-1 TRBV28 CASSTEGTVYNEQFF
TRBJ2-7 TRBV30 CAWRAWQYSYEQYF
TRBJ2-7 TRBV6-6 CASRAGSGEQYF
TRBJ2-2 TRBV7-3 CASSLRAEGELFF
TRBJ2-2 TRBV27 CASSFSRGSNTGELFF
TRBJ2-4 TRBV7-3 CASSPGGGVPNQYF
TRBJ2-3 TRBV27 CASSQGLLAGVTDTQYF
TRBJ1-2 TRBV5-4 CASSHDKGLGYGYTF
TRBJ2-5 TRBV9 CASSDLTGVETQYF
TRBJ2-2 TRBV27 CASSYRLARSGELFF
TRBJ2-3 TRBV2 CASSAPPGDTQYF
TRBJ1-1 TRBV6-4 CASSDSIRDRVNPADMNTEAFF
TRBJ2-2 TRBV18 CASSTGGELFF
TRBJ2-3 TRBV5-1 CASRTSALSTDTQYF
TRBJ1-2 TRBV6-6 CASSYYDRNYGYTF
TRBJ2-1 TRBV7-9 CASSRGLAGGNEQFF
TRBJ1-2 TRBV21-1 CASSGTWKTANYGYTF
TRBJ2-7 TRBV19 CASSQPQRGNYEQYF
TRBJ1-6 TRBV5-1 CASSLDTKNSPLHF
TRBJ2-3 TRBV7-9 CASVRAGSTDTQYF
TRBJ2-7 TRBV2 CASSEQTGTPLYEQYF
- TRBV28 CASSSRDGFYEQYF
TRBJ2-3 TRBV10-1 CASSEGTGETDTQYF
TRBJ2-7 TRBV6-5 CASSPSPGRNEQYF
TRBJ2-2 TRBV7-9 CASSRLERTTRSGELFF
TRBJ2-5 TRBV6-5 CASSPLNGAETQYF
TRBJ1-5 TRBV25-1 CASTPEGNRNQPQHF
TRBJ1-2 TRBV28 CASSSGQGIGDGYTF
TRBJ1-4 TRBV28 CASSLRQGVGFDEKLFF
TRBJ1-4 TRBV21-1 CASPTTATNEKLFF
TRBJ1-4 TRBV11-1 CASSFRGTNEKLFF
TRBJ1-3 TRBV28 CASSLSGQGTGNTIYF